This T cell receptor beta chain originates from a study of cytomegalovirus exposure and HLA in healthy donors. Whole-study findings and limits: Sequencing depth across donors, presence/absence analyses assumed, was roughly uniform. The listing of fewer than 200 TCR beta chains classed them as cytomegalovirus-associated.

In regard to this clone: Its target is not known.

Germline-derived CDR1 and CDR2 are MDHEN and SYDVKM. Trimming shortened V by 3 bases and J by 4 bases, and 11 bases separated the two germline ends. This CDR3 region has 14 residues. Primers for the PCR totalled 60 Vbeta and 13 Jbeta. Assay: immunoSEQ multiplex PCR; the TCRdb copy retains only in-frame clones and omits some. Among roughly 150,000 clones listed, over 70% were seen once. The chain uses TRBV28 and TRBJ2-3; D possibly corresponds to TRBD2 (6 bases). The material sequenced was PBMCs. This clonotype was sampled from a man aged 30-40 years in good health and CMV-seronegative. In DNA, the CDR3 is TGTGCCAGCAGTTTCCGGGGGACCGCAGATACGCAGTATTTT. Translation gives CASSFRGTADTQYF.